This TCR beta chain is from a study of blood T cell repertoires in COVID-19 (dated by TCRdb to 2020 to 2021). General notes on the study: Samples from collaborators originated in the United States, Italy and Spain and spanned both the acute and convalescent phases of COVID-19. The repertoires were released in a freely available public database intended as a resource for research on the immune response to SARS-CoV-2. The samples were drawn from two sources: the first 160 participants of the ongoing ImmuneRACE study, and over 950 subjects contributed by 6 global collaborators. A de-identified subject ID, COVID-19 status, age in years and sex were almost always included in the sample metadata. Deeply sampled blood TCRbeta repertoires from subjects exposed to, actively infected with, or recovered from COVID-19 were included in the dataset. Where available, HLA class I and class II types were taken from metadata supplied by the sample provider and were not determined by assay-based typing. The material from the prospective study consisted of cDNA or gDNA derived from T cells, B-cell-depleted T cells, or PBMCs. Study-wide conclusions, independent of this receptor: The amount of clinical and demographic metadata varied by source and participant and was provided uncurated.

Whole blood was collected in K2EDTA tubes by collaborating institutions according to the institutions' own protocols. For TCRbeta analysis, collaborators shipped samples in one of three forms: frozen whole blood, isolated PBMCs, or DNA extracted from either of those sample types. About this clone itself: No cognate antigen has been identified for it. The input lacks base qualities; no much larger clone sits a single base away.

TCRbeta CDR3 regions were amplified from genomic DNA by means of the immunoSEQ Assay, a bias-controlled multiplex PCR. For the original study's pipeline: Within the assay, amplification of reference gene primers was used to estimate how many nucleated cells each sample contained. Sequence reads were collapsed and filtered to measure the absolute abundance of every unique TCRbeta CDR3 rearrangement. Productive Simpson clonality was computed per sample as the square root of Simpson's diversity index over productive rearrangements. TCRdb holds this immuneACCESS table with in-frame rearrangements only. Some clones are missing; in checked studies, unresolved V genes explain under half, and the rest has no known cause. D and trimming come from the DNA, and the V and J calls and clone size come from that table. The sample yields about 210,000 clones; approximately 78% were counted once. In total, the top ten clones hold about an eighth of the sample.

The V end gives up 4 bases and the J end 7 bases, leaving 4 bases in the junction not matched to a gene. The CDR3 contains 14 residues, cysteine and phenylalanine counted. Only the CDR3 region is kept as DNA, spanning 42 bases read in frame from base 1. As encoded in the germline V gene, CDR1 is MNHNS while CDR2 is SASEGT. Sequencing was carried out using peripheral blood. The TCR sequence derives from a woman in her thirties or forties with acute or convalescent COVID-19. The V and J segments used are TRBV6-1 and TRBJ2-4, with 10 bases matching TRBD1. The nucleotides are TGTGCCAGCAGTGCCAAGGGACAGGGGAACATTCAGTACTTC. This encodes CASSAKGQGNIQYF.